This T cell receptor (beta chain) was sequenced during a study of T cells in Graves' hyperthyroidism and ophthalmopathy. This CDR3 has 19 amino acids. V was pared by 2 bases and J by 1 base, with 18 bases between. From germline, CDR1 is KGHSH and CDR2 LQKENI. The investigators amplified TCR beta CDR3 regions from RNA transcripts. TCR CDR3 underwent first-round RT-PCR with the HTBI primer set. TCRdb recomputed calls from the multiplex PCR reads with MiXCR, one row per CDR3 protein. There are 240,000 or so distinct CDR3 sequences in the sample; around 17% occur only once, and 28% lies in the top ten. The sequenced sample consisted of blood. The sequence derives from a woman younger than 30 with Graves' ophthalmopathy. The chain is built from TRBV18 and TRBJ2-6, with D tentatively TRBD1 or TRBD2 (9 bases each). Here the CDR3 DNA reads TGTGCCAGCTCACCAGCTAGCGGGACAGGGATTTCTGGGGCCAACGTCCTGACTTTC. Amino acids: CASSPASGTGISGANVLTF.